This section outlines one TCR beta chain sequence together with its context. The data were taken from a study of blood T cell repertoires in COVID-19. Study-wide context: Whether acute or convalescent, the COVID-19 samples came from the United States, Italy and Spain. PBMCs, B-cell-depleted T cells, or T cells were the source of the cDNA or gDNA that made up the material.

Germline loops: CDR1 MNHNS, CDR2 SASEGT. J lost 4 bases, V lost 3 bases, and 7 bases had no gene match. CDR3 length: 16 residues. Study processing details: Reference gene primers were amplified, and this amplification served to estimate nucleated cell counts. Method: immunoSEQ multiplex PCR; TCRdb's copy keeps in-frame clones and lacks some. V and J calls and clone size are those listed in that table; D and trimming were worked out from the DNA. In the table there are 250,000 to 350,000 clones, 70% to 90% of which are singletons. The genes are TRBV6-1 and TRBJ1-5; the match to TRBD1 covers 9 bases. The TCR originated in a woman aged 60-70 years with acute or convalescent COVID-19. The sequencing input was peripheral blood. The CDR3 spells CASSDLGTGWNQPQHF. In nucleotides, the CDR3 is TGTGCCAGCAGTGATCTAGGGACAGGGTGGAATCAGCCCCAGCATTTT.